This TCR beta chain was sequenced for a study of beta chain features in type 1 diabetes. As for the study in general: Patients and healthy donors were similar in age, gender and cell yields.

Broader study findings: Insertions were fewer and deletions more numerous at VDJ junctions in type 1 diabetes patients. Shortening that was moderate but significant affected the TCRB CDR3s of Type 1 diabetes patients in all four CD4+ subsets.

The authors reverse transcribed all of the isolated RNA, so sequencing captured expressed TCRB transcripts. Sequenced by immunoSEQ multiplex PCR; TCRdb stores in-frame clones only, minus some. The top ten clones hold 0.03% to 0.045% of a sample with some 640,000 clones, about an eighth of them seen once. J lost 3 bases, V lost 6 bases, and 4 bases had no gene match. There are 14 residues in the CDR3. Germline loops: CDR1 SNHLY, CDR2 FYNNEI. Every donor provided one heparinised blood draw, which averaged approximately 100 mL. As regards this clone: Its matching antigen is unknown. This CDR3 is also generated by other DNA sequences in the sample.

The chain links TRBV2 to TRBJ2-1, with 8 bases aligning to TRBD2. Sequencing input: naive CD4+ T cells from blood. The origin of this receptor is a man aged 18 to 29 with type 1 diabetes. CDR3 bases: TGTGCCAGCAGAACCGGGACTAGCTACAATGAGCAGTTCTTC. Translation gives CASRTGTSYNEQFF.